A selection of T cell receptor beta chains follows, all from one sample in a study of OX40 agonist ivuxolimab in advanced cancers. The table came from immunoSEQ multiplex PCR; TCRdb's copy has only in-frame clones and leaves some out. The sample carries 25,000 to 30,000 clones, 82% recorded once. Sequencing was performed on CD4+ or CD8+ T cells sorted from blood, taken in a trial of the OX40 agonist ivuxolimab. The receptors were sampled from an adult with an advanced solid tumor such as melanoma, head and neck, liver or kidney cancer. The CDR3 runs from the conserved cysteine through the conserved F or W. Fields, in order: J gene, V gene, CDR3 protein.

TRBJ2-7	TRBV4-2	CASSQDHSEQYF
TRBJ1-5	TRBV6-1	CASSDPWYRGNQPQHF
TRBJ1-2	TRBV7-9	CASSFRGLDGYTF
TRBJ2-1	TRBV4-2	CASSQTIQREGPYNEQFF
TRBJ2-6	TRBV5-6	CASSVTGEYRSGANVLTF
TRBJ2-1	TRBV5-1	CASSLGRANEQFF
TRBJ2-2	TRBV7-2	CASSLLGEAGELFF
TRBJ1-2	TRBV7-9	CASSGDGAGGYTF
TRBJ2-3	TRBV27	CASSLLGNTQYF
TRBJ1-2	TRBV28	CASTQTSGHGYTF
TRBJ2-7	TRBV5-1	CASSSMGYEQYF
TRBJ1-6	TRBV6-5	CASSYRDTYNSPLHF
TRBJ1-6	TRBV7-9	CASSHVRSYNSPLHF
TRBJ1-1	TRBV6-5	CASSYVRATGGEAFF
TRBJ2-7	TRBV20-1	CSRPEYEQYF
TRBJ2-3	TRBV6-4	CASSGTGGTDTQYF
TRBJ1-4	TRBV11-2	CASSRHGVDEKLFF
TRBJ2-5	TRBV5-1	CASSSLQERGEETQYF
TRBJ2-1	TRBV6-1	CAISAGGYEQFF
TRBJ2-7	TRBV9	CASRGTGHEQYF
TRBJ2-1	TRBV21-1	CASSKLAYLSYNEQFF